The 25 T cell receptor beta chains below come from one sample, sequenced in a study of TIL therapy for anti-PD-1-resistant metastatic lung cancer. The immunoSEQ assay was v3. Here immunoSEQ multiplex PCR was the method, and the copy in TCRdb shows in-frame clones only, minus some. The sample shows just over 25,000 clones, approximately 72% of them seen only once. Documented time point: pre-treatment sample, taken before nivolumab and TIL therapy. Most excised metastases sampled were pleural nodules or supraclavicular lymph nodes. The source material was tumor tissue, sampled at baseline. These TCRs come from a person aged 25-80 years with non-small cell lung cancer.

This chain joins TRBV5-6 and TRBJ2-7; D is undetermined. The CDR3 extends over 14 amino acids. V dropped 2 bases and J dropped 3 bases, with 12 bases sitting between them. Germline-derived CDR1 and CDR2 are SGHDT and YYEEEE. CDR3 loop: CASSFRPENYEQYF. CDR3 DNA sequence: TGTGCCAGCAGCTTCCGGCCAGAGAACTACGAGCAGTACTTC.

Only a few counts were recorded for this clone. J is TRBJ1-1 and V is TRBV6-4; D is ambiguous. This CDR3 region has 13 residues. Trimming stripped 1 base from V and 7 bases from J, with 10 bases between. Germline assignment: CDR1 MRHNA and CDR2 SNTAGT. DNA for the CDR3: TGTGCCAGCAGTGACTATCCGTGGGGTGAAGCTTTCTTT. This translates into CASSDYPWGEAFF.

The chain employs TRBV19 and TRBJ1-5; possible D gene TRBD1, 5 bases. Germline loops: CDR1 LNHDA, CDR2 SQIVND (reference sequence). Trimming left V 3 bases short and J 6 bases short, with 15 bases between. The CDR3 consists of 15 residues. The CDR3 region has the DNA TGTGCCAGTAGTATCGATCCCAGGGCAGCTCAGCCCCAGCATTTT. Its translation: CASSIDPRAAQPQHF.

This sequence joins TRBV11-3 and TRBJ1-1; D remains ambiguous. Germline CDR1 and CDR2: SGHNT and YENEEA. Trimming cost V 5 bases and J 3 bases, with 10 bases left between them. This CDR3 contains 13 residues. The CDR3 DNA is TGTGCCAGCAGCCTCAACATTGACACTGAAGCTTTCTTT. Translating gives CASSLNIDTEAFF.

This chain joins TRBV6-5 and TRBJ2-7; 9 bases agree with TRBD1. J lost 4 bases, V lost 4 bases, and 5 bases had no gene match. The CDR3 loop spans 14 amino acids. CDR1 MNHEY and CDR2 SVGAGI come from the germline V gene. The CDR3 nucleotides are TGTGCCAGCAGTTTCGGACAGGGGACTTACGAGCAGTACTTC. Its protein product is CASSFGQGTYEQYF.

This chain connects TRBV7-3 to TRBJ2-1; 11 bases are a match to TRBD2. Germline CDR1 reads SGHTA; CDR2 reads FQGTGA. V dropped 7 bases and J dropped 9; count of bases not matched to a gene: 8. The CDR3 has 14 residues. The CDR3 nucleotides read TGTGCCAGCACCCCACTAGCGGGGGTTACTGAGCAGTTCTTC. This translates into CASTPLAGVTEQFF.

The rearrangement links TRBV12-5 to TRBJ1-6, with 7 bases lining up with TRBD1. V gave up 1 base and J gave up 9 bases; unmatched junction bases: 3. The CDR3 spans 14 residues. Looked up from germline, CDR1 is LGHNT and CDR2 is FRNRAP. CDR3 coding DNA: TGTGCTAGTGGTTTGGAGGGGGCGCGTTCACCCCTCCACTTT. Amino acid sequence: CASGLEGARSPLHF.

This rearrangement joins TRBV25-1 to TRBJ1-4; TRBD1 might be the D (5 bases). Trimming stripped 1 base from V and 8 bases from J, with 11 bases between. In germline, CDR1 is MGHDK, CDR2 SYGVNS. This CDR3 has 14 residues. This CDR3 is CASSESGPGEKLFF. DNA of the CDR3: TGTGCCAGCAGTGAATCAGGGCCGGGAGAAAAACTGTTTTTT.

The chain combines TRBV4-1 with TRBJ1-5, with D perhaps matching TRBD1 (5 bases). V lost 2 bases, J lost 5 bases, and 10 bases lay in between. CDR1 MGHRA and CDR2 YSYEKL come from the germline V gene. The CDR3 has 14 residues. The CDR3 region has the DNA TGCGCCAGCAGCCAAAGGACCAGGGATCAGCCCCAGCATTTT. It encodes CASSQRTRDQPQHF.

The genes are TRBV6-1 and TRBJ1-2, with D hard to call. The CDR3 is 13 residues long. Per the germline V gene, CDR1 is MNHNS and CDR2 is SASEGT. Trimming cost V 4 bases and J 5 bases, with 11 bases left between them. CDR3 in amino acids: CASSGPGWYGYTF. As DNA, the CDR3 is TGTGCCAGCAGTGGCCCGGGGTGGTATGGCTACACCTTC.

V and J are TRBV27 and TRBJ1-3; maybe TRBD1 (5 bases). This CDR3 region has 11 residues. CDR1 MNHEY and CDR2 SMNVEV come from the germline V gene (reference sequence). V was trimmed by 6 bases and J by 7 bases, leaving 7 bases between them. The CDR3: CASRWGNTIYF. CDR3 DNA sequence: TGTGCCAGCAGATGGGGGAACACCATATATTTT.

The chain uses TRBV5-5 and TRBJ2-2; D uncertain. Germline values: CDR1 SGHKS, CDR2 YYEKEE (reference sequence). This CDR3 is 14 amino acids long. The V end lost 1 base, the J end lost 6 bases, and 10 bases lay between the germline ends. The CDR3 spells CASSLRLAPGELFF. For the CDR3, the DNA is TGTGCCAGCAGCTTGAGGCTGGCCCCCGGGGAGCTGTTTTTT. Together with reference TRBV5-5 and TRBJ2-2, the CDR3 gives the full variable domain: DAGVTQSPTHLIKTRGQQVTLRCSPISGHKSVSWYQQVLGQGPQFIFQYYEKEERGRGNFPDRFSARQFPNYSSELNVNALLLGDSALYLCASSLRLAPGELFFGEGSRLTVL.

J is TRBJ1-3 and V is TRBV6-1; the D is unclear. The CDR3 length is 14 residues. The ends were cut back, 5 bases at V and 4 bases at J, with 12 bases in the middle. Germline V lookup: CDR1 MNHNS, CDR2 SASEGT. The CDR3 nucleotides are TGTGCCAGCAGTTTAATGGGTTCCGGAAACACCATATATTTT. Translation: CASSLMGSGNTIYF.

The rearrangement uses TRBV6-1 and TRBJ2-7; a possible D gene is TRBD1 (6 bases). Trimming cost V 7 bases and J 4 bases, with 14 bases left between them. The germline V gene encodes CDR1 MNHNS and CDR2 SASEGT. This CDR3 spans 13 amino acids. The CDR3 region is CASKARTAYEQYF. CDR3 coding DNA: TGTGCCAGCAAGGCCCGGACAGCATACGAGCAGTACTTC.

This clone was observed a few times. The CDR3 region has the DNA TGTGCCAGCAGCTTAGGGTCCACCTTAAACACCATATATTTT. Protein: CASSLGSTLNTIYF. The rearrangement joins TRBV5-6 to TRBJ1-3; the D is unclear. V was pared by 2 bases and J by 6 bases, with 12 bases between. Per the germline V gene, CDR1 is SGHDT and CDR2 is YYEEEE. The CDR3 sequence is 14 residues long.

The chain is built from TRBV19 and TRBJ2-7, with 9 bases identical to TRBD1. Germline assignment: CDR1 LNHDA and CDR2 SQIVND (reference sequence). Losses at the gene ends were 8 bases for V and 1 base for J; bases not matched to a gene: 12. This CDR3 is built from 16 residues. In DNA form, the CDR3 reads TGTGCCAGTCGTTTTTCCGGGACAGGGATATCCTACGAGCAGTACTTC. Its translation is CASRFSGTGISYEQYF.

The chain couples TRBV7-8 to TRBJ1-2, with a tentative D call TRBD1 (5 bases). From germline, CDR1 is SGHVS and CDR2 FQNEAQ. This CDR3 region has 15 residues. Between the trimmed V and J ends, which lost 1 base and 4 bases, there was a span of 13 bases. CDR3 sequence: CASSLEAGFGYGYTF. For the CDR3, the DNA is TGTGCCAGCAGCTTAGAAGCAGGGTTCGGCTATGGCTACACCTTC.

The J gene is TRBJ1-2, the V gene TRBV4-3; no firm D call. The CDR3 spans 13 residues. V lost 0 bases and J lost 2, with 4 bases in between. Germline V lookup: CDR1 LGHNA, CDR2 YSLEER. CDR3 residues: CASSQDRNYGYTF. DNA of the CDR3: TGCGCCAGCAGCCAAGACAGGAACTATGGCTACACCTTC.

The CDR3 sequence: CASSDRGRHSNQPQHF. CDR3 nucleotides: TGTGCCAGCAGTGACAGGGGGCGGCATAGCAATCAGCCCCAGCATTTT. The chain uses TRBV2 and TRBJ1-5, with TRBD1 matching 8 bases. The CDR3 totals 16 residues. Losses at the gene ends were 3 bases for V and 0 bases for J; bases not matched to a gene: 4. Germline CDR1 and CDR2: SNHLY and FYNNEI.

The CDR3 nucleotides are TGCGCCAGCAGTGTTCAGGGGGGAAACATTCAGTACTTC. This sequence encodes CASSVQGGNIQYF. This chain joins TRBV10-2 and TRBJ2-4; D might be TRBD1 (7 bases). CDR1 WSHSY and CDR2 SAAADI come from the germline V gene. Trimming took off 4 bases at V and 6 bases at J, with 10 bases between the two ends. The CDR3 covers 13 residues.

The V call is TRBV14, the J call TRBJ2-3, with unresolved D. This CDR3 is 14 amino acids long. The V and J ends lost 0 bases and 4 bases respectively, with 8 bases between them. The germline gives CDR1 SGHDN, CDR2 FVKESK. The CDR3 DNA follows: TGTGCCAGCAGCCAAGATAGGTCCGCAGATACGCAGTATTTT. Amino acids: CASSQDRSADTQYF.

In its sample, this clone was seen once. The chain joins TRBV5-6 to TRBJ1-1; TRBD1 is a possible D gene (5 bases). The CDR3 length is 17 residues. CDR1 is SGHDT and CDR2 is YYEEEE in the germline V gene. V dropped 3 bases and J dropped 0 bases, with 18 bases sitting between them. The CDR3 here is CASSSDSAGIMNTEAFF. The CDR3 DNA follows: TGTGCCAGCAGCTCGGACTCCGCAGGGATTATGAACACTGAAGCTTTCTTT.

This chain links TRBV11-2 with TRBJ2-3, with 13 bases aligning to TRBD2. The CDR3 sequence is 17 residues long. Germline V gives CDR1 SGHAT, CDR2 FQNNGV. The J segment lost 7 bases and the V segment lost 7 bases, leaving 14 bases of the junction unmatched. The CDR3 bases are TGTGCCAGCAACTACAAAACCGGGACTAGCGGGGCGAATACGCAGTATTTT. Protein sequence: CASNYKTGTSGANTQYF.

The gene calls are TRBV7-3 and TRBJ1-6; D not certain. Per germline, CDR1 SGHTA and CDR2 FQGTGA. This CDR3 comprises 13 residues. The V end lost 5 bases, the J end lost 8 bases, and 10 bases lay between the germline ends. CDR3 sequence reads: CASSLRRDSPLHF. The DNA for the CDR3 is TGTGCCAGCAGCCTCAGACGGGATTCACCCCTCCACTTT.

A single count supports this clone. V gene TRBV30 combines with J gene TRBJ1-4; no firm D call. Germline CDR1 and CDR2: GTSNPN and SVGIG (reference sequence). CDR3 length equals 15 residues. Trimming took off 2 bases at V and 1 base at J, with 11 bases between the two ends. The CDR3 is CAWSPPGRTNEKLFF. The CDR3 DNA reads TGTGCCTGGAGTCCGCCGGGCCGAACTAATGAAAAACTGTTTTTT.